The present entry profiles one T cell receptor beta chain with its context. Its antigen remains undetermined. Qualities for individual bases were not recorded, and no much larger clone is one base off. The data were taken from a study of blood T cell repertoires in COVID-19 (dated by TCRdb to 2020 to 2021). Describing the broader study: Collaborator samples came from the United States, Italy and Spain and covered acute and convalescent phases of COVID-19. The prospective study material was composed of cDNA or gDNA derived from T cells, B-cell-depleted T cells, or PBMCs. Subjects who had been exposed to COVID-19, were actively infected with it, or had recovered from it provided the deeply sampled blood TCRbeta repertoires that made up the dataset. A freely available public database, intended as a resource for researchers studying the immune response to SARS-CoV-2, is where the repertoires were released. The samples were drawn from two sources: the first 160 participants of the ongoing ImmuneRACE study, and 1,000 to 1,500 subjects contributed by 6 global collaborators. A de-identified subject ID, COVID-19 status, age in years and sex were almost always included in the sample metadata. HLA class I and class II types, where available, came from metadata supplied by the sample provider rather than from assay-based typing. The paper's findings and limits, for the study overall: The quantity of clinical and demographic metadata differed by source and by participant and was supplied without curation.

TCRbeta CDR3 regions were amplified from genomic DNA by means of the immunoSEQ Assay, a bias-controlled multiplex PCR. Concerning the study's data processing: Within the assay, amplification of reference gene primers was used to estimate how many nucleated cells each sample contained. To quantify the absolute abundance of each unique TCRbeta CDR3 rearrangement, sequence reads were collapsed and filtered. For each sample, productive Simpson clonality was calculated as the square root of Simpson's diversity index across productive rearrangements. The immuneACCESS repertoire file appears here via TCRdb, limited to in-frame rearrangements. These files lack a portion of the clones; in checked studies, under half of the deficit traces to unresolved V genes, and the cause of the others is not known. The V and J calls and clone size were taken over from that table, and D and trimming were inferred from the DNA. The sample profile shows 200,000 to 300,000 clones; 86% of them were found once. Jointly, the top ten make up around 1.5% of the sample.

For CDR1 and CDR2, the germline V gene (reference sequence) lists SGHAT and FQDESV. Its CDR3 holds 15 amino acids, cysteine through phenylalanine. The entry retains the CDR3 DNA only, 45 bases that are in frame from base 1. Trimming takes 1 base from V and 7 bases from J, and the germline ends sit 14 bases apart. A second Seattle source provided samples from volunteer blood donors who had recovered from COVID-19. Each collaborating institution followed its own protocols to collect whole blood in K2EDTA tubes. For TCRbeta analysis, collaborators shipped samples in one of three forms: frozen whole blood, isolated PBMCs, or DNA extracted from either of those sample types.

The receptor comes from a woman in her sixties or seventies who had recovered from COVID-19. Sequencing input: peripheral blood. Recombination connected TRBV11-1 to TRBJ1-5, and possibly TRBD1, on 5 matching bases. The sequenced DNA: TGTGCCAGCAGCTTAGGGGGCCACCCGGGCCAGCCCCAGCATTTT. The encoded protein is CASSLGGHPGQPQHF.